This note documents a single TCR beta chain sequence. The PCR was carried out with 60 Vbeta primers and 13 Jbeta primers. Profiling relied on immunoSEQ multiplex PCR, and the TCRdb table lists in-frame clones only, not all of them. The sample consists of approximately 160,000 clones, 60% to 80% of them appearing once. The CDR3 is 16 residues long. Germline loops: CDR1 SGHNT, CDR2 YENEEA. V lost 5 bases and J 3 bases, leaving 17 bases between the germline ends. The sample comes from a study of cytomegalovirus exposure and HLA in healthy donors. Across the study: In terms of ancestry, the Caucasian-associated cluster contained more than 65% of the roughly 400 genotyped donors.

This clonotype was obtained from a male donor in good health and CMV-seronegative. Sequenced: PBMCs. The chain is built from TRBV11-3 and TRBJ1-5; D remains ambiguous. The CDR3 sequence is CASSSGVSPFNQPQHF. CDR3 in DNA: TGTGCCAGCAGCAGCGGGGTATCTCCCTTCAATCAGCCCCAGCATTTT.